Below, 15 T cell receptor beta chains from the same sample are listed, as sequenced in a study of blood T cell repertoires in COVID-19. TCRdb's copy holds only in-frame clones and misses some; the assay was immunoSEQ multiplex PCR. The repertoire includes around 140,000 clones, around 86% of them detected once, and roughly an eighth sits in the top ten. The sequenced sample consisted of peripheral blood. The receptors here all came from a woman in her 70s with COVID-19, enrolled during active disease.

This rearrangement joins TRBV6-1 to TRBJ1-2, with D unclear. V lost 3 bases, J lost 0 bases, and 5 bases lay in between. Germline-derived CDR1 and CDR2 are MNHNS and SASEGT. The CDR3 has 13 residues. In DNA, the CDR3 is TGTGCCAGCAGTGACCAGACTAACTATGGCTACACCTTC. This translates into CASSDQTNYGYTF.

The chain uses TRBV19 and TRBJ1-2, with D unresolved. Trimming took off 6 bases at V and 7 bases at J, with 18 bases between the two ends. The CDR3 extends over 14 amino acids. Germline V gene data show CDR1 as LNHDA and CDR2 as SQIVND (reference sequence). CDR3 region: CASSTTGLAGGYTF. The CDR3 nucleotides read TGTGCCAGTAGCACCACCGGCCTAGCGGGTGGCTACACCTTC.

This clone was recorded once. The chain employs TRBV29-1 and TRBJ2-7; no firm D call. The CDR3 has 14 residues. CDR1 is SQVTM and CDR2 is ANQGSEA in the germline V gene. V lost 3 bases and J lost 2, with 14 bases in between. CDR3: CSVDLVPPTYEQYF. The CDR3 DNA reads as TGCAGCGTTGATCTGGTCCCGCCTACCTACGAGCAGTACTTC.

This chain links TRBV20-1 with TRBJ1-5; 7 positions agree with TRBD1. This CDR3 spans 15 amino acids. The junction had 7 bases not matched to a gene; V was cut back by 3 bases and J by 2 bases. In germline, CDR1 is DFQATT, CDR2 SNEGSKA (reference sequence). CDR3 region: CSASGRGIGNQPQHF. CDR3 nucleotides: TGCAGTGCTAGTGGCAGGGGGATTGGCAATCAGCCCCAGCATTTT.

The chain recombines TRBV6-2 or TRBV6-3 with TRBJ2-3; the D gene is possibly TRBD1 (6 bases). This CDR3 contains 12 residues. The germline V gene encodes CDR1 MNHEY and CDR2 SVGEGT. Deletions cut 5 bases from V and 6 bases from J, with 9 bases between. The CDR3 loop reads CASSRGLDTQYF. CDR3 bases: TGTGCCAGCAGTAGGGGGTTGGATACGCAGTATTTT.

J is TRBJ2-6 and V is TRBV7-2, with D possibly matching TRBD1 (6 bases). With 5 bases removed from V and 0 bases from J, the gap between germline ends came to 14 bases. This CDR3 has 17 residues. Germline lookup yields CDR1 SGHTA and CDR2 FQGNSA. The CDR3 is CASSLGQHLSGANVLTF. CDR3 in DNA: TGTGCCAGCAGCCTAGGACAGCATCTCTCTGGGGCCAACGTCCTGACTTTC.

This sequence joins TRBV11-2 and TRBJ2-5; 12 bases are a match to TRBD1. Germline assignment: CDR1 SGHAT and CDR2 FQNNGV. Losses at the gene ends were 7 bases for V and 5 bases for J; bases not matched to a gene: 11. This CDR3 has 16 residues. This chain's CDR3 is CASIQGGTGGEETQYF. CDR3 in DNA: TGTGCCAGCATCCAGGGGGGGACAGGGGGCGAGGAGACCCAGTACTTC.

V and J are TRBV6-5 and TRBJ1-2; TRBD1 aligns across 8 bases. This CDR3 has 15 amino acids. The V gene end was trimmed by 7 bases and the J gene end by 4 bases; junction bases not matched to a gene: 11. Germline V gene data show CDR1 as MNHEY and CDR2 as SVGAGI. Here the CDR3 reads CASNEGGQAVYGYTF. CDR3 in DNA: TGTGCCAGCAACGAAGGGGGACAGGCGGTCTATGGCTACACCTTC.

This clone was found a few times. This chain joins TRBV3-1 (or the pseudogene TRBV3-2) and TRBJ1-2; 7 nucleotides agree with TRBD1. Trimming took 4 bases from V and 4 from J; bases not matched to a gene: 6. The CDR3 has 14 amino acids. From germline, CDR1 is LGHDT and CDR2 YNNKEL (reference sequence). CDR3 DNA: TGTGCCAGCAGCCCGAGAACAGGGGTCTATGGCTACACCTTC. As protein: CASSPRTGVYGYTF.

The V call is TRBV27, the J call TRBJ1-1; weak D call: TRBD1 (5 bases). The CDR3 contains 14 residues. CDR1 and CDR2 from the germline V gene are MNHEY and SMNVEV (reference sequence). V shed 4 bases and J shed 0 bases, with 9 bases lying between them. The CDR3 region has the DNA TGTGCCAGCAGTTCTGGGGCAATGAACACTGAAGCTTTCTTT. This gives the protein CASSSGAMNTEAFF.

Details on this clone: The sample carries other DNA sequences with the same CDR3. This chain uses TRBV10-3 with TRBJ1-2, with 9 bases that match TRBD1. The CDR3 runs to 12 residues. Trimming cost V 7 bases and J 5 bases; bases outside gene matches: 2. Germline V gives CDR1 ENHRY, CDR2 SYGVKD. CDR3 sequence reads: CAITGQGYGYTF. The DNA for the CDR3 is TGTGCCATCACTGGACAGGGGTATGGCTACACCTTC.

This clone was seen only a few times. The chain links TRBV6-5 to TRBJ1-5, with a tentative D call TRBD1 (5 bases). Germline-derived CDR1 and CDR2 are MNHEY and SVGAGI. The V end was cut by 6 bases, the J end by 0 bases, with 9 bases between. CDR3 length equals 14 residues. The CDR3 coding sequence is TGTGCCAGCAGGCACCAGGGTAGCAATCAGCCCCAGCATTTT. Residues: CASRHQGSNQPQHF.

The genes are TRBV6-4 and TRBJ2-1, with TRBD2 identical over 7 bases. With 3 bases clipped from V and 7 bases from J, the junction kept 9 bases outside the gene matches. CDR1 and CDR2 (germline): MRHNA, SNTAGT. This CDR3 is 15 amino acids long. The CDR3 DNA reads TGTGCCAGCAGTGATGCCGGGGGGTCGCAAAATGAGCAGTTCTTC. It is translated as CASSDAGGSQNEQFF.

The chain employs TRBV15 and TRBJ2-2, with D perhaps matching TRBD2 (6 bases). This CDR3 contains 15 residues. V was clipped by 5 bases and J by 6 bases, with 16 bases between them. Germline V gene lookup returns CDR1 LNHNV and CDR2 YYDKDF (reference sequence). The CDR3 nucleotides read TGTGCCACCAGCCCTACCATGCGGGGCGCCGGGGAGCTGTTTTTT. Translation gives CATSPTMRGAGELFF.

The chain links TRBV7-3 to TRBJ1-3, with TRBD1 matching over 10 bases. The CDR3 contains 15 residues. The junction had 5 bases not matched to a gene; V was cut back by 5 bases and J by 4 bases. Germline-derived CDR1 and CDR2 are SGHTA and FQGTGA. In DNA, the CDR3 is TGTGCCAGCAGCCGCGACAGGGGGCCCGGAAACACCATATATTTT. It yields the protein CASSRDRGPGNTIYF.